The 10 T cell receptor beta chains reported below all come from one sample, sequenced in a study of blood T cell repertoires in COVID-19. TCRdb's table, derived via immunoSEQ multiplex PCR, lists solely in-frame clones and lacks some. The sample lists approximately 40,000 clones, approximately 91% seen once, with 4.5% to 6.5% in the top ten. The specimen was peripheral blood. These receptors originate from a human donor in a cohort sampled during active COVID-19.

The chain uses TRBV11-2 and TRBJ1-1; 7 nucleotides align to TRBD1. The V gene's germline CDR1 is SGHAT and CDR2 FQNNGV. This CDR3 is built from 11 residues. The ends lost 5 bases at V and 8 bases at J; junction bases unmatched: 2. The CDR3 region has the DNA TGTGCCAGCAGCGGACAGGTGGAAGCTTTCTTT. This codes for CASSGQVEAFF.

This sequence joins TRBV7-3 and TRBJ1-2; 8 bases match TRBD1. Germline V gives CDR1 SGHTA, CDR2 FQGTGA. The V gene end was trimmed by 5 bases and the J gene end by 2 bases; junction bases not matched to a gene: 7. This CDR3 region has 15 residues. The CDR3 is CASSLGTGPNYGYTF. The CDR3 DNA reads TGTGCCAGCAGCCTGGGGACAGGCCCAAACTATGGCTACACCTTC.

The gene calls are TRBV9 and TRBJ2-2; no firm D call. CDR1 and CDR2 (germline): SGDLS, YYNGEE. CDR3 length: 12 residues. Trimming shortened V by 0 bases and J by 6 bases, and 3 bases separated the two germline ends. DNA of the CDR3: TGTGCCAGCAGCGTAGTCGCCGGGGAGCTGTTTTTT. Its protein product is CASSVVAGELFF.

This chain links TRBV6-4 with TRBJ2-1; D remains unclear. This CDR3 has 15 residues. Trimming shortened V by 7 bases and J by 0 bases, and 13 bases separated the two germline ends. Looked up from germline, CDR1 is MRHNA and CDR2 is SNTAGT. In nucleotides, the CDR3 is TGTGCCAGCAAATTGGTGAGAAACTCCTACAATGAGCAGTTCTTC. The encoded protein is CASKLVRNSYNEQFF.

The V call is TRBV11-2, the J call TRBJ2-7; D unresolved. Germline V gene lookup returns CDR1 SGHAT and CDR2 FQNNGV. This CDR3 region has 14 residues. V gave up 2 bases and J gave up 4 bases, with 12 bases separating them. CDR3 sequence reads: CASSLLPRIYEQYF. DNA of the CDR3: TGTGCCAGCAGCTTATTACCCAGGATTTACGAGCAGTACTTC. Looking up the rest from reference TRBV11-2 and TRBJ2-7 gives the full variable domain: EAGVAQSPRYKIIEKRQSVAFWCNPISGHATLYWYQQILGQGPKLLIQFQNNGVVDDSQLPKDRFSAERLKGVDSTLKIQPAKLEDSAVYLCASSLLPRIYEQYFGPGTRLTVT.

This chain links TRBV6-5 with TRBJ1-2; D is perhaps TRBD1 (5 bases). V lost 3 bases to trimming and J lost 7 bases, with 12 bases between them. The CDR3 is made up of 13 amino acids. Germline CDR1 reads MNHEY; CDR2 reads SVGAGI. CDR3 nucleotide sequence: TGTGCCAGCAGTTATTTTCAGGGAGGTGGCTACACCTTC. Residues: CASSYFQGGGYTF.

This chain uses TRBV27 with TRBJ2-7; 7 bases match TRBD1. V shed 5 bases, J shed 6 bases, and the junction held 7 bases outside the gene matches. Germline assignment: CDR1 MNHEY and CDR2 SMNVEV (reference sequence). The CDR3 totals 13 residues. The CDR3 DNA sequence: TGTGCCAGCAGTGAAGACAACAGGGGCGAGCAGTACTTC. It encodes CASSEDNRGEQYF.

The rearrangement joins TRBV7-2 to TRBJ2-4; 9 bases agree with TRBD1. V shed 4 bases, J shed 6 bases, and the junction held 4 bases outside the gene matches. From germline, CDR1 is SGHTA and CDR2 FQGNSA. CDR3 length: 14 residues. CDR3 in amino acids: CASSSDRGSNIQYF. DNA of the CDR3: TGTGCCAGCAGCTCGGACAGGGGTTCAAACATTCAGTACTTC.

The chain recombines TRBV6-2 or TRBV6-3 with TRBJ2-4; 11 nucleotides line up with TRBD1. The CDR3 is made up of 19 amino acids. The junction had 12 bases not matched to a gene; V was cut back by 5 bases and J by 0 bases. CDR1 is MNHEY, CDR2 SVGEGT, per germline. The CDR3 region has the DNA TGTGCCAGCAGTATCTCCGGACAGGGGGCATCCTTAGCCAAAAACATTCAGTACTTC. Its translation is CASSISGQGASLAKNIQYF.

The V gene is TRBV5-4, the J gene TRBJ2-1; D remains ambiguous. The V gene's germline CDR1 is SGHNT and CDR2 YYREEE (reference sequence). V lost 0 bases and J 1 base, leaving 11 bases between the germline ends. The CDR3 has 16 residues. CDR3 region: CASSLAVSRSYNEQFF. The CDR3 DNA reads TGTGCCAGCAGCTTGGCCGTCTCGCGGTCCTACAATGAGCAGTTCTTC.